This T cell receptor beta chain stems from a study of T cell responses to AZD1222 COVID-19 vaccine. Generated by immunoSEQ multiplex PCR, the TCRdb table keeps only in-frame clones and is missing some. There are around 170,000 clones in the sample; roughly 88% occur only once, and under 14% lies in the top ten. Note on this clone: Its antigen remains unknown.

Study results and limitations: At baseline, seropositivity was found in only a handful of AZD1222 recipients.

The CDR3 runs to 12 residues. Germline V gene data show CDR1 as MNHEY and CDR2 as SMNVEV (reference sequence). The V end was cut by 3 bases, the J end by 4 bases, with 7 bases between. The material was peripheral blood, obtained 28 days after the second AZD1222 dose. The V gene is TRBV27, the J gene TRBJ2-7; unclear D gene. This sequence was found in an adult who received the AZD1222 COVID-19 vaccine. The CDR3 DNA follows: TGTGCCAGCAGTTTCGTGGGTTACGAGCAGTACTTC. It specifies CASSFVGYEQYF.